Presented here are 20 T cell receptor beta chains from one specimen sequenced in a study of shared clonotypes between healthy human individuals. Some clones are missing from TCRdb's copy, which holds only in-frame ones; the method was immunoSEQ multiplex PCR. The sample consists of millions of clones, over 85% of them appearing once. Selected positively for CCR7 and CD45RO-negative, naive CD8 cells excluded terminally differentiated effector memory CD45RA+ cells. Sequenced: naive CD8+ T cells sorted from blood. The source of these receptors is a man between 18 and 29 years old in good health.

This clone occurred a few times. The gene calls are TRBV5-4 and TRBJ1-1; D not certain. Per germline, CDR1 SGHNT and CDR2 YYREEE (reference sequence). Deletions cut 3 bases from V and 1 base from J, with 7 bases between. The CDR3 extends over 13 amino acids. This CDR3 is CASSYTENTEAFF. DNA of the CDR3: TGTGCCAGCAGCTACACAGAGAACACTGAAGCTTTCTTT.

The chain is built from TRBV10-3 and TRBJ2-1, with TRBD2 matching over 10 bases. J was trimmed by 8 bases and V by 6 bases; bases with no gene match: 7. The CDR3 loop spans 14 amino acids. The V gene's germline CDR1 is ENHRY and CDR2 SYGVKD. The CDR3 here is CAISPASGSHEQFF. CDR3 in DNA: TGTGCCATCAGCCCGGCTAGCGGGAGCCATGAGCAGTTCTTC.

The V call is TRBV4-1, the J call TRBJ2-1; 7 positions match TRBD2. Germline V gene data show CDR1 as MGHRA and CDR2 as YSYEKL. The CDR3 has 15 residues. Trimming removed 1 base from V and 6 bases from J; junction bases left unmatched: 6. CDR3 sequence (DNA): TGCGCCAGCAGCCAAGGGGGGGGAGGGGCCAATGAGCAGTTCTTC. Translated: CASSQGGGGANEQFF.

The chain links TRBV5-1 to TRBJ2-2, with D uncertain. V lost 0 bases and J 6 bases, leaving 9 bases between the germline ends. Germline V lookup: CDR1 SGHRS, CDR2 YFSETQ. The CDR3 is made up of 14 amino acids. The CDR3 DNA reads as TGCGCCAGCAGCTTGGCGGACGGAGCCGGGGAGCTGTTTTTT. It codes for CASSLADGAGELFF. Looking up the rest from reference TRBV5-1 and TRBJ2-2 gives the full variable domain: KAGVTQTPRYLIKTRGQQVTLSCSPISGHRSVSWYQQTPGQGLQFLFEYFSETQRNKGNFPGRFSGRQFSNSRSEMNVSTLELGDSALYLCASSLADGAGELFFGEGSRLTVL.

The chain recombines TRBV9 with TRBJ1-4; TRBD1 aligns across 7 bases. The germline gives CDR1 SGDLS, CDR2 YYNGEE. The junction had 11 bases not matched to a gene; V was cut back by 4 bases and J by 8 bases. The CDR3 is 15 residues long. The DNA for the CDR3 is TGTGCCAGCAGCCCCTATACAGGGGTACGGGAAAAACTGTTTTTT. This sequence encodes CASSPYTGVREKLFF.

The genes are TRBV19 and TRBJ1-6; the D gene is possibly TRBD1 (6 bases). The CDR3 consists of 14 residues. The V end was cut by 5 bases, the J end by 9 bases, with 14 bases between. Germline CDR1 LNHDA, CDR2 SQIVND (reference sequence). Written as DNA, the CDR3 is TGTGCCAGTAGTCCCGAGGGGGGGAGTTCACCCCTCCACTTT. Protein: CASSPEGGSSPLHF.

V gene TRBV5-1 combines with J gene TRBJ1-4, with TRBD1 as a possible D gene (5 bases). Looked up from germline, CDR1 is SGHRS and CDR2 is YFSETQ. The CDR3 loop spans 16 amino acids. Trimming shortened V by 3 bases and J by 11 bases, and 23 bases separated the two germline ends. The CDR3 loop reads CASSWGWTGNNGKLFF. The CDR3 DNA reads as TGCGCCAGCAGCTGGGGGTGGACGGGGAACAATGGGAAACTGTTTTTT.

With regard to this clone: Other DNA sequences in this sample translate to the same CDR3. The chain links TRBV13 to TRBJ2-3; 14 nucleotides agree with TRBD2. Germline CDR1 and CDR2: PRHDT and FYEKMQ (reference sequence). The junction had 3 bases not matched to a gene; V was cut back by 4 bases and J by 3 bases. The CDR3 is made up of 16 amino acids. As DNA, the CDR3 is TGTGCCAGCAGCTCCCGGACTAGCGGGGGGACAGATACGCAGTATTTT. Its translation is CASSSRTSGGTDTQYF. Together with reference TRBV13 and TRBJ2-3, the CDR3 gives the full variable domain: AAGVIQSPRHLIKEKRETATLKCYPIPRHDTVYWYQQGPGQDPQFLISFYEKMQSDKGSIPDRFSAQQFSDYHSELNMSSLELGDSALYFCASSSRTSGGTDTQYFGPGTRLTVL.

The V call is TRBV2, the J call TRBJ2-3; D is perhaps TRBD2 (6 bases). This CDR3 contains 17 residues. CDR1 is SNHLY and CDR2 is FYNNEI in the germline V gene. Trimming stripped 7 bases from V and 1 base from J, with 21 bases between. This chain's CDR3 is CASMEAGGVAGTDTQYF. The CDR3 coding sequence is TGTGCCAGCATGGAAGCGGGTGGCGTTGCTGGCACAGATACGCAGTATTTT.

V gene TRBV28 combines with J gene TRBJ2-7, with no clear D. The CDR3 runs 15 residues. Germline V gene lookup returns CDR1 MDHEN and CDR2 SYDVKM. The V end was cut by 1 base, the J end by 0 bases, with 10 bases between. The DNA of the CDR3 is TGTGCCAGCAGTTTATCTTACGGGTACTCCTACGAGCAGTACTTC. Protein: CASSLSYGYSYEQYF.

The count of this clone is one. This rearrangement joins TRBV7-8 to TRBJ2-1; 13 bases are shared with TRBD2. The CDR3 is made up of 18 amino acids. The ends lost 3 bases at V and 8 bases at J; junction bases unmatched: 13. CDR1 is SGHVS, CDR2 FQNEAQ, per germline. The CDR3 DNA reads TGTGCCAGCAGCTTCGGACTAGCGGGAGCCCCCGGACGCGATGAGCAGTTCTTC. It codes for CASSFGLAGAPGRDEQFF.

As DNA, the CDR3 is TGTGCCAGCAGCTTGGAGGCAGGTCCCACCGGGGAGCTGTTTTTT. It encodes CASSLEAGPTGELFF. The chain employs TRBV5-7 and TRBJ2-2; no clear D. TRBV5-7 is placed among ORFs of uncertain function. Trimming shortened V by 0 bases and J by 4 bases, and 10 bases separated the two germline ends. The CDR3 covers 15 residues.

With regard to this clone: The sample has other DNA sequences that encode this CDR3 too. The chain employs TRBV2 and TRBJ1-4, with a possible D match to TRBD1 (5 bases). Germline CDR1 and CDR2: SNHLY and FYNNEI. There are 14 residues in the CDR3. The V gene lost 4 bases and the J gene lost 5 bases, with 11 bases spanning the gap. The CDR3 is CASSGWGLNEKLFF. CDR3 nucleotide sequence: TGTGCCAGCAGTGGATGGGGGTTGAATGAAAAACTGTTTTTT.

The chain combines TRBV21-1 with TRBJ1-4. TRBV21-1 is listed as a pseudogene. The length of the CDR3 is 13 residues. The CDR3 is CASYGGSNEKLFF. The CDR3 region has the DNA TGTGCCAGCTATGGGGGTTCTAATGAAAAACTGTTTTTT.

CDR3 region: CASSLFRGAGTEAFF. CDR3 bases: TGTGCCAGCAGCTTGTTTCGGGGCGCCGGCACTGAAGCTTTCTTT. This chain joins TRBV5-8 and TRBJ1-1, with D perhaps TRBD1 (5 bases). CDR3 size: 15 residues. V lost 1 base to trimming and J lost 4 bases, with 14 bases between them. CDR1 and CDR2 from the germline V gene are SGHTS and YDEGEE.

The V call is TRBV5-8, the J call TRBJ2-2; 8 nucleotides align to TRBD1. CDR1 SGHTS and CDR2 YDEGEE come from the germline V gene. J was trimmed by 5 bases and V by 4 bases; bases with no gene match: 7. The CDR3 is 15 amino acids. This chain's CDR3 is CASSVDRVPTGELFF. The CDR3 nucleotides read TGTGCCAGCAGCGTGGACAGGGTGCCAACCGGGGAGCTGTTTTTT.

Turning to this clone: The sample carries other DNA sequences with the same CDR3. The chain couples TRBV27 to TRBJ2-5, with D possibly being TRBD1 or TRBD2 (5 bases each). This CDR3 contains 13 residues. Trimming shortened V by 3 bases and J by 1 base, and 6 bases separated the two germline ends. Germline CDR1 reads MNHEY; CDR2 reads SMNVEV (reference sequence). CDR3 sequence (DNA): TGTGCCAGCAGTTTCGGGGCCCAAGAGACCCAGTACTTC. Protein product: CASSFGAQETQYF.

This chain uses TRBV5-4 with TRBJ1-1; 8 positions agree with TRBD1. The CDR3 is 12 amino acids. V trimming: 3 bases; J trimming: 12 bases; junction bases outside the gene matches: 7. Germline V lookup: CDR1 SGHNT, CDR2 YYREEE (reference sequence). The CDR3 is CASSSGTGYSFF. CDR3 nucleotide sequence: TGTGCCAGCAGCTCGGGGACAGGATATTCTTTCTTT.

Turning to this clone: The germline gene is not matched at one end of the junction; a read error may be the cause. The gene calls are TRBV2 and TRBJ2-7, with TRBD1 matching 7 bases. This CDR3 comprises 12 residues. In germline, CDR1 is SNHLY, CDR2 FYNNEI. The CDR3 bases are TGTGCCAGCAGTGCTTCTCTGGCACAGGGGAGCTTC. Translation gives CASSASLAQGSF.

Comment on this clone: The same CDR3 also results from other DNA sequences found in this sample. V is TRBV28 and J is TRBJ2-7; 9 bases fit TRBD1. This CDR3 region has 14 residues. V shed 4 bases, J shed 2 bases, and the junction held 3 bases outside the gene matches. Germline V gene sequence: CDR1 MDHEN, CDR2 SYDVKM. The chain's CDR3 is CASSSRTGAYEQYF. CDR3 nucleotides: TGTGCCAGCAGTTCCCGGACAGGGGCCTACGAGCAGTACTTC.